Below are 23 T cell receptor beta chains sequenced from a single sample in a study of blood T cell repertoires in COVID-19. Method: immunoSEQ multiplex PCR; TCRdb's copy keeps in-frame clones and lacks some. The profile shows hundreds of thousands of clones, 87% of them singletons. The sequencing sample was made of PBMCs or T cells enriched from blood (not recorded which). These receptor sequences come from a woman younger than 35 with acute COVID-19.

V is TRBV19 and J is TRBJ1-4; 7 nucleotides match TRBD1. The CDR3 is 13 residues long. CDR1 LNHDA and CDR2 SQIVND come from the germline V gene (reference sequence). J gave up 10 bases and V 8 bases, and 10 bases lay outside the gene matches. CDR3 bases: TGTGCCAGTTCGAACAGGGGAAGGGGAAAACTGTTTTTT. Translating it yields CASSNRGRGKLFF. Combining the CDR3 with reference TRBV19 and TRBJ1-4 gives the whole variable domain DGGITQSPKYLFRKEGQNVTLSCEQNLNHDAMYWYRQDPGQGLRLIYYSQIVNDFQKGDIAEGYSVSREKKESFPLTVTSAQKNPTAFYLCASSNRGRGKLFFGSGTQLSVL.

This clone turned up a few times. CDR3 amino acids: CASSPEITGGTYEQYF. The CDR3 region has the DNA TGCGCCAGCAGCCCAGAAATTACAGGGGGGACCTACGAGCAGTACTTC. The rearrangement links TRBV4-1 to TRBJ2-7; TRBD1 agrees at 8 bases. The CDR3 totals 16 residues. V lost 4 bases to trimming and J lost 2 bases; unmatched junction nucleotides: 10. Germline values: CDR1 MGHRA, CDR2 YSYEKL.

This chain uses TRBV4-2 with TRBJ2-7, with TRBD2 as a possible D gene (5 bases). This CDR3 has 11 amino acids. Trimming removed 5 bases at V and 4 bases at J, with 6 bases between. CDR1 is LGHNA, CDR2 YNFKEQ, per germline. The chain's CDR3 is CASSSGYEQYF. DNA of the CDR3: TGTGCCAGCAGCTCGGGGTACGAGCAGTACTTC.

The chain joins TRBV19 to TRBJ2-1; 13 positions agree with TRBD2. CDR1 and CDR2 (germline): LNHDA, SQIVND (reference sequence). With V trimmed by 6 bases and J by 5 bases, 4 bases remained unmatched. This CDR3 has 15 residues. The CDR3 nucleotides are TGTGCCAGTAGCCGCGGGACTAGCGGGGACAATGAGCAGTTCTTC. It encodes CASSRGTSGDNEQFF.

V gene TRBV5-1 combines with J gene TRBJ1-1; 8 bases are shared with TRBD1. Unmatched junction bases numbered 12, after V lost 2 bases and J lost 6 bases. The CDR3 spans 16 residues. The V gene's germline CDR1 is SGHRS and CDR2 YFSETQ. The CDR3 loop is CASSFGTGKEGAEAFF. The DNA for the CDR3 is TGCGCCAGCAGCTTCGGGACAGGAAAGGAGGGCGCTGAAGCTTTCTTT.

The table lists this clone with a few counts. This chain joins TRBV19 and TRBJ2-5, with 9 bases identical to TRBD2. The CDR3 runs 12 residues. Germline lookup yields CDR1 LNHDA and CDR2 SQIVND (reference sequence). After removal of 11 bases from V and 4 bases from J, the junction contained 5 bases not matched to a gene. CDR3 in DNA: TGTGCCGCGGGGGGGGCCGGAGAGACCCAGTACTTC. Translating gives CAAGGAGETQYF.

The chain has TRBV24-1 and TRBJ1-1; 7 bases line up with TRBD1. V shed 12 bases and J 1 base; nucleotides not matched to a gene: 7. This CDR3 spans 13 amino acids. Germline CDR1 is KGHDR and CDR2 is SFDVKD. CDR3 region: CAPLQGTNTEAFF. The CDR3 DNA reads TGTGCCCCCCTACAGGGGACGAACACTGAAGCTTTCTTT.

The chain combines TRBV7-8 with TRBJ2-7, with TRBD2 identical over 10 bases. V trimming: 4 bases; J trimming: 6 bases; junction bases outside the gene matches: 6. Germline V gene sequence: CDR1 SGHVS, CDR2 FQNEAQ. The CDR3 consists of 14 residues. CDR3 protein: CASSSLAGGGEQYF. The CDR3 DNA reads TGTGCCAGCAGCTCATTAGCGGGAGGTGGCGAGCAGTACTTC.

This clone was observed a few times. The chain is built from TRBV19 and TRBJ1-1; TRBD1 matches at 7 bases. CDR1 is LNHDA, CDR2 SQIVND, per germline (reference sequence). The length of the CDR3 is 16 residues. With V trimmed by 3 bases and J by 0 bases, 7 bases remained unmatched. As DNA, the CDR3 is TGTGCCAGTAGTATCGGACGGGACAGACTGAACACTGAAGCTTTCTTT. Protein product: CASSIGRDRLNTEAFF.

The DNA for the CDR3 is TGTGCCAGCAGGGTCGGGACAGCCACATCACCCCTCCACTTT. As protein: CASRVGTATSPLHF. The V gene is TRBV7-3, the J gene TRBJ1-6, with 7 bases lining up with TRBD1. J lost 10 bases, V lost 6 bases, and 9 bases had no gene match. The CDR3 is made up of 14 amino acids. Germline CDR1 is SGHTA and CDR2 is FQGTGA.

The J gene is TRBJ2-7, the V gene TRBV6-5, with TRBD1 matching 11 bases. V dropped 6 bases and J dropped 5; count of bases not matched to a gene: 6. There are 14 residues in the CDR3. CDR1 MNHEY and CDR2 SVGAGI come from the germline V gene. This chain's CDR3 is CASRTDRGRDEQYF. CDR3 DNA: TGTGCCAGCAGGACGGACAGGGGGCGGGACGAGCAGTACTTC.

The gene calls are TRBV7-9 and TRBJ1-1; TRBD1 matches 7 bases. Germline V gives CDR1 SEHNR, CDR2 FQNEAQ (reference sequence). J gave up 7 bases and V 5 bases, and 4 bases lay outside the gene matches. This CDR3 spans 12 amino acids. In DNA form, the CDR3 reads TGTGCCAGCAGCCGACAGGGCGATGAAGCTTTCTTT. Translating it yields CASSRQGDEAFF.

The chain links TRBV28 to TRBJ1-3, with 7 nucleotides matching TRBD1. After removal of 3 bases from V and 4 bases from J, the junction contained 3 bases not matched to a gene. The CDR3 has 14 residues. Germline loops: CDR1 MDHEN, CDR2 SYDVKM. The CDR3 loop reads CASSFRGDGNTIYF. In nucleotides, the CDR3 is TGTGCCAGCAGTTTCAGGGGGGACGGAAACACCATATATTTT.

The chain joins TRBV19 to TRBJ1-5, with D maybe TRBD1 (5 bases). V was shortened by 6 bases and J by 5 bases, with 20 bases between the two germline ends. CDR3 length equals 16 residues. Germline CDR1 is LNHDA and CDR2 is SQIVND (reference sequence). CDR3 sequence reads: CASSPKPTASYQPQHF. The DNA of the CDR3 is TGTGCCAGTAGCCCTAAACCGACAGCCTCTTATCAGCCCCAGCATTTT.

The rearrangement links TRBV7-9 to TRBJ1-2; D might be TRBD1 (5 bases). CDR1 and CDR2 from the germline V gene are SEHNR and FQNEAQ (reference sequence). V lost 3 bases, J lost 6 bases, and 14 bases lay in between. The CDR3 totals 14 residues. DNA for the CDR3: TGTGCCAGCAGCTTTTCGGACACCCGTGATGGCTACACCTTC. Translation: CASSFSDTRDGYTF.

The chain combines TRBV11-2 with TRBJ1-6; 7 positions match TRBD1. CDR3 length: 14 residues. Germline loops: CDR1 SGHAT, CDR2 FQNNGV. The junction had 3 bases not matched to a gene; V was cut back by 3 bases and J by 7 bases. CDR3 region: CASSFGTDNSPLHF. The CDR3 bases are TGTGCCAGCAGCTTTGGGACAGACAATTCACCCCTCCACTTT.

The chain uses TRBV7-9 and TRBJ1-2; D uncertain. The V gene lost 0 bases and the J gene lost 1 base, with 6 bases spanning the gap. The CDR3 has 14 residues. Germline-derived CDR1 and CDR2 are SEHNR and FQNEAQ (reference sequence). The DNA for the CDR3 is TGTGCCAGCAGCTTAGCGTCGGTTAACTATGGCTACACCTTC. This sequence encodes CASSLASVNYGYTF.

The chain recombines TRBV5-4 with TRBJ2-5; D might be TRBD2 (6 bases). This CDR3 contains 14 residues. Trimming cost V 3 bases and J 3 bases, with 12 bases left between them. The germline gives CDR1 SGHNT, CDR2 YYREEE (reference sequence). The DNA of the CDR3 is TGTGCCAGCAGCTCGCGGGGCGATAAAGAGACCCAGTACTTC. Translating it yields CASSSRGDKETQYF.

The genes are TRBV3-1 (or the pseudogene TRBV3-2) and TRBJ2-1; D is unresolved. V shed 0 bases and J shed 0 bases, with 12 bases lying between them. The CDR3 runs 17 residues. CDR1 is LGHDT and CDR2 is YNNKEL in the germline V gene (reference sequence). The CDR3 loop reads CASSQDPPDSSYNEQFF. CDR3 DNA sequence: TGTGCCAGCAGCCAAGATCCACCCGATAGCTCCTACAATGAGCAGTTCTTC.

The rearrangement links TRBV7-9 to TRBJ1-2; tentatively, D is TRBD1 (5 bases). Germline CDR1 reads SEHNR; CDR2 reads FQNEAQ (reference sequence). The CDR3 covers 14 residues. V lost 5 bases to trimming and J lost 2 bases, with 12 bases between them. The CDR3 here is CASSEGEGNYGYTF. The DNA of the CDR3 is TGTGCCAGCAGCGAAGGGGAGGGAAACTATGGCTACACCTTC.

This sequence joins TRBV2 and TRBJ2-6; 11 positions match TRBD1. Trimming removed 8 bases from V and 1 base from J; junction bases left unmatched: 7. Per germline, CDR1 SNHLY and CDR2 FYNNEI. The CDR3 is 17 amino acids. The CDR3 protein is CASQPGQGVSGANVLTF. The DNA for the CDR3 is TGTGCCAGCCAACCGGGACAGGGGGTATCTGGGGCCAACGTCCTGACTTTC.

The chain uses TRBV5-8 and TRBJ2-1; a possible D gene is TRBD1 (7 bases). Germline V lookup: CDR1 SGHTS, CDR2 YDEGEE. The CDR3 covers 17 residues. Trimming removed 4 bases at V and 7 bases at J, with 24 bases between. The CDR3: CASSRRGDRAAGNEQFF. The CDR3 DNA sequence: TGTGCCAGCAGCCGCCGGGGAGACAGGGCCGCGGGGAATGAGCAGTTCTTC.

The chain combines TRBV9 with TRBJ2-3, with D maybe TRBD2 (6 bases). Germline V gives CDR1 SGDLS, CDR2 YYNGEE. This CDR3 is built from 15 residues. V lost 0 bases, J lost 2 bases, and 10 bases lay in between. The CDR3 coding sequence is TGTGCCAGCAGCGTAGGTACGGGGGTCACAGATACGCAGTATTTT. This translates into CASSVGTGVTDTQYF.